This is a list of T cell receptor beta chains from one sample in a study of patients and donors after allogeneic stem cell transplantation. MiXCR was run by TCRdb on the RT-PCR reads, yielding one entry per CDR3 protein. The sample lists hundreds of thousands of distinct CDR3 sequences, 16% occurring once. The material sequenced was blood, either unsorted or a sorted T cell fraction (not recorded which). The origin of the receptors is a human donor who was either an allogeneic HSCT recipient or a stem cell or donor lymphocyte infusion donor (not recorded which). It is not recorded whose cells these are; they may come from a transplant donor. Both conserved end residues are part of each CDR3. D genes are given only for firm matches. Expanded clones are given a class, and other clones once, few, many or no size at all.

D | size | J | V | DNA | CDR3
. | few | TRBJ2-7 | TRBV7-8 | TGTGCCAGCAGCTTAGCGCACTACGAGCAGTACTTC | CASSLAHYEQYF
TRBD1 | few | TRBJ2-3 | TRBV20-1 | TGCAGTGCAAACACAGGGGCGAGAACAGATACGCAGTATTTT | CSANTGARTDTQYF
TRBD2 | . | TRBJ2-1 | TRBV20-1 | TGCAGTGCCTCGACTAGCGGAGACTACAATGAGCAGTTCTTC | CSASTSGDYNEQFF
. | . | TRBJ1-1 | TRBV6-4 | TGTGCCAGCAAGAGGACACCGAACACTGAAGCTTTCTTT | CASKRTPNTEAFF
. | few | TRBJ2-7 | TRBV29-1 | TGCAGCGTTGTAAATCCAGAGGGCTCCTACGAGCAGTACTTC | CSVVNPEGSYEQYF
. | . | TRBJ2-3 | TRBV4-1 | TGCGCCAGCAGCCAAGCCCGCCAGGGAAGCACAGATACGCAGTATTTT | CASSQARQGSTDTQYF
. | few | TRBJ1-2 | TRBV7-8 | TGTGCCAGCAGCTTAGCGCAAGGACGCCACTATGGCTACACCTTC | CASSLAQGRHYGYTF
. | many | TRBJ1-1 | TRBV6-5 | TGTGCCAGCAGTTACCCGAACACTGAAGCTTTCTTT | CASSYPNTEAFF
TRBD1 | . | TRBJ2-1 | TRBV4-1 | TGCGCCAGCAGCGCATACCACAGGGGGCGCTTCTACAATGAGCAGTTCTTC | CASSAYHRGRFYNEQFF
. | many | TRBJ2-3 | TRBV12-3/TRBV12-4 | TGTGCCAGCAGTCTAACCGGGAACCCAGATACGCAGTATTTT | CASSLTGNPDTQYF
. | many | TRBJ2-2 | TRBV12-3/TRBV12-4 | TGTGCCAGCAGTCGCTGGGCGAACACCGGGGAGCTGTTTTTT | CASSRWANTGELFF
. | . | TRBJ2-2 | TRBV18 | TGTGCCAGCTCACCTCTAGCGCCTTGGGGCACCGGGGAGCTGTTTTTT | CASSPLAPWGTGELFF
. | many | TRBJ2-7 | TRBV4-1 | TGCGCCAGCAGCCTGACAGTTTCCTACGAGCAGTACTTC | CASSLTVSYEQYF
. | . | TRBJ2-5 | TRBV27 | TGTGCCAGCAGTTCGGGGATTGCCCTGGAGACCCAGTACTTC | CASSSGIALETQYF
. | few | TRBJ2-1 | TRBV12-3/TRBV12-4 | TGTGCCAGCAGTTTCGACCGGAGCTCCTACAATGAGCAGTTCTTC | CASSFDRSSYNEQFF
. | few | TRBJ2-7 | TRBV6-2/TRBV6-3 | TGTGCCAGCAGTTACTCTCAGGGACCCTACGAGCAGTACTTC | CASSYSQGPYEQYF
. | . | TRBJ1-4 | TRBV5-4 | TGTGCCAGCAGCTCCCAGGGATATAATGAAAAACTGTTTTTT | CASSSQGYNEKLFF
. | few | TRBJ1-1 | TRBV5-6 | TGTGCCAGCAGCCTGGGGTATGAAGCTTTCTTT | CASSLGYEAFF
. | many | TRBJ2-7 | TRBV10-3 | TGTGCCATCAGGTCGGTATCCTACGAGCAGTACTTC | CAIRSVSYEQYF
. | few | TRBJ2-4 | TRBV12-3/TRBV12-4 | TGTGCCAGCAGAGCTCAGGGGAGCAAAAACATTCAGTACTTC | CASRAQGSKNIQYF
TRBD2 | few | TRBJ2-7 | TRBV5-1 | TGCGCCAGCAGTTACGGACTAGCGGGAGGCCCTGGCGAGCAGTACTTC | CASSYGLAGGPGEQYF
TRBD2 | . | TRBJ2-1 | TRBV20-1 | TGCAGTGCTAGAGGCAGGGAGGGCGATGAGCAGTTCTTC | CSARGREGDEQFF